This TCR beta chain was obtained from a study of blood T cell repertoires in COVID-19. V was pared by 5 bases and J by 7 bases, with 8 bases of the junction left unmatched. The CDR3 consists of 16 residues. Germline V CDR1 and CDR2: SGHTA, FQGNSA. Sequenced by immunoSEQ multiplex PCR; TCRdb stores in-frame clones only, minus some. Counted here are about 200,000 clones, more than 70% occurring once; the ten biggest clones make up roughly 7.6%. V usage is TRBV7-2 and J usage is TRBJ2-1, with 13 bases that match TRBD2. This TCR derives from a woman between 45 and 65 years old with acute or convalescent COVID-19. The sample taken for sequencing was peripheral blood. CDR3 sequence (DNA): TGTGCCAGCAGCCCCCGGGAGACTAGCGGGGGGAATGAGCAGTTCTTC. Its protein product is CASSPRETSGGNEQFF.